This T cell receptor (beta chain) appears in the sequencing data of a study of shared clonotypes between healthy human individuals. Findings and caveats of the study: Of the naive CD4 clonotypes, around 5% were shared across several donors.

CDR3 length equals 16 residues. V lost 2 bases, J lost 4 bases, and 9 bases stayed unmatched. Germline V gene lookup returns CDR1 SGHRS and CDR2 YFSETQ. Per the authors' pipeline: Junction-only immunoSEQ data arrived without quality scores, meaning filtering differed. Some clones are missing from TCRdb's copy, which holds only in-frame ones; the method was immunoSEQ multiplex PCR. The DNA was the basis for D and trimming; V, J and clone size are from that table. The sample lists about 1.5 million clones, approximately 98% occurring once. CD4+ cell separation produced CD45RA+ naive and CD45RA-negative memory subsets. This clone was detected once. Its specificity is unknown.

The sequence was collected from a man aged 25 to 40 in good health. The sample consisted of naive CD4+ T cells sorted from blood. Described subset: CD45RA+ positively selected. The chain uses TRBV5-1 and TRBJ2-1; 7 nucleotides line up with TRBD1. As DNA, the CDR3 is TGCGCCAGCAGCTTCTCCCCCGGGACAGAATACAATGAGCAGTTCTTC. This sequence encodes CASSFSPGTEYNEQFF.